Listed below are T cell receptor beta chains from one sample, sequenced in a study of blood T cell repertoires in COVID-19. Profiling relied on immunoSEQ multiplex PCR, and the TCRdb table lists in-frame clones only, not all of them. The data hold some 200,000 clones, with 80% to 90% observed a single time. The sequenced material came from PBMCs or T cells enriched from blood (not recorded which). The receptor set was obtained from a woman between 18 and 30 years old who had recovered from COVID-19. CDR3s include the opening cysteine and the closing phenylalanine or tryptophan. Each record gives: J gene, D gene, clone size, V gene, CDR3 protein, CDR3 DNA. A D gene is named only where the DNA matches it firmly. Clone size is shown for a subset of rows, as once, few, many or a class of expanded clone.

TRBJ1-3 NA few TRBV5-1 CASSERVALSGNTIYF TGCGCCAGCAGCGAGAGGGTTGCTCTATCTGGAAACACCATATATTTT
TRBJ1-2 NA NA TRBV27 CASSLDSSYGYTF TGTGCCAGCAGTTTGGACAGCTCCTATGGCTACACCTTC
TRBJ2-5 NA NA TRBV7-9 CASSSRTNGETQYF TGTGCCAGCAGCTCGAGGACTAATGGGGAGACCCAGTACTTC
TRBJ2-3 NA once TRBV12-5 CASGLAYSTGPQTDTQYF TGTGCTAGTGGTTTGGCCTACTCCACAGGGCCCCAGACAGATACGCAGTATTTT
TRBJ1-3 TRBD1 NA TRBV30 CAIPGQSSGNTIYF TGTGCGATCCCGGGACAGAGCTCTGGAAACACCATATATTTT
TRBJ1-1 TRBD1 NA TRBV29-1 CSVDGTDNFNTEAFF TGCAGCGTAGACGGGACAGACAATTTTAACACTGAAGCTTTCTTT
TRBJ1-1 TRBD1 NA TRBV5-4 CASSLGGQGGTEAFF TGTGCCAGCAGCTTGGGGGGACAGGGAGGAACTGAAGCTTTCTTT
TRBJ1-5 NA NA TRBV28 CASSLDTSNQPQHF TGTGCCAGCAGTTTAGACACTAGCAATCAGCCCCAGCATTTT
TRBJ1-3 TRBD1 once TRBV18 CASSPGQGSGNTIYF TGTGCCAGCTCCCCGGGACAGGGGTCTGGAAACACCATATATTTT
TRBJ2-2 NA once TRBV5-1 CASSLETVGTGELFF TGCGCCAGCAGCTTGGAAACAGTCGGCACCGGGGAGCTGTTTTTT
TRBJ2-1 NA NA TRBV11-2 CASRQSSYNEQFF TGTGCCAGCAGACAAAGCTCCTACAATGAGCAGTTCTTC
TRBJ1-4 NA once TRBV7-8 CASSPSQGAEKLFF TGTGCCAGCAGCCCAAGTCAGGGTGCTGAAAAACTGTTTTTT
TRBJ1-2 TRBD1 NA TRBV19 CASSLNRGQNYGYTF TGTGCCAGTAGCCTTAACAGGGGGCAAAACTATGGCTACACCTTC
TRBJ2-5 NA NA TRBV24-1 CATSAPGQIQETQYF TGTGCCACCAGTGCCCCCGGACAGATCCAAGAGACCCAGTACTTC
TRBJ2-7 NA NA TRBV5-1 CASSSKARASYEQYF TGCGCCAGCAGCTCTAAAGCCAGGGCCTCCTACGAGCAGTACTTC
TRBJ2-2 TRBD1 NA TRBV30 CAWTLATGGATGELFF TGTGCCTGGACCCTAGCGACAGGGGGCGCGACCGGGGAGCTGTTTTTT
TRBJ1-2 TRBD1 NA TRBV19 CASTTGVRNYGYTF TGTGCCAGCACGACAGGGGTCCGTAACTATGGCTACACCTTC
TRBJ1-1 TRBD1 NA TRBV6-5 CASRKDRWDTEAFF TGTGCCAGCAGAAAGGACAGGTGGGACACTGAAGCTTTCTTT
TRBJ2-3 NA NA TRBV14 CASSLSVTQYF TGTGCCAGCAGCCTCTCCGTTACGCAGTATTTT
TRBJ2-6 NA few TRBV2 CASEGAGANVLTF TGTGCCAGCGAGGGGGCTGGGGCCAACGTCCTGACTTTC
TRBJ2-3 TRBD2 NA TRBV7-9 CASSTPVAGGITDTQYF TGTGCCAGCAGCACACCTGTAGCGGGGGGGATCACAGATACGCAGTATTTT
TRBJ2-3 NA NA TRBV15 CATSRDRPGTDTQYF TGTGCCACCAGCAGAGATCGCCCGGGAACAGATACGCAGTATTTT
TRBJ1-2 TRBD1 NA TRBV6-1 CASSEIGQGDGYTF TGTGCCAGCAGTGAGATCGGACAGGGGGACGGCTACACCTTC
TRBJ1-1 NA NA TRBV5-4 CASRDRQSPEAFF TGTGCCAGCAGGGATAGACAGTCCCCTGAAGCTTTCTTT
TRBJ1-5 NA NA TRBV19 CASSIWNRLNQPQHF TGTGCCAGTAGTATATGGAACAGGCTGAATCAGCCCCAGCATTTT
TRBJ1-1 TRBD1 NA TRBV2 CASSRRGTGPFAFF TGTGCCAGCAGTCGAAGAGGGACAGGGCCTTTCGCTTTCTTT
TRBJ1-3 NA few TRBV28 CASSTLAASGNTIYF TGTGCCAGCAGTACCCTGGCTGCCTCTGGAAACACCATATATTTT
TRBJ1-1 NA NA TRBV18 CASSIAEQGLNTEAFF TGTGCCAGCTCAATAGCAGAACAGGGCTTGAACACTGAAGCTTTCTTT
TRBJ1-1 NA NA TRBV6-1 CASSESGGSTEAFF TGTGCCAGCAGTGAGTCGGGAGGTAGCACTGAAGCTTTCTTT
TRBJ2-3 TRBD2 NA TRBV2 CASSESWSSGGKLQYF TGTGCCAGCAGTGAATCTTGGTCTAGCGGGGGGAAGTTGCAGTATTTT
TRBJ2-7 TRBD1 NA TRBV29-1 CSARDRPYEQYF TGCAGCGCACGGGACAGGCCCTACGAGCAGTACTTC
TRBJ2-4 NA few TRBV11-2 CASSPAQIEIGIQYF TGTGCCAGCAGCCCCGCCCAAATAGAAATTGGCATTCAGTACTTC
TRBJ2-3 TRBD2 NA TRBV30 CAWSAGTSASTDTQYF TGTGCCTGGAGTGCGGGGACTAGCGCCAGCACAGATACGCAGTATTTT
TRBJ2-3 NA NA TRBV9 CASSVEHGTDTQYF TGTGCCAGCAGCGTAGAGCACGGCACAGATACGCAGTATTTT
TRBJ2-1 TRBD2 NA TRBV6-5 CASSYGTSGTNEQFF TGTGCCAGCAGTTACGGGACTAGCGGGACCAATGAGCAGTTCTTC
TRBJ1-5 NA NA TRBV21-1 CAPQPRGGVGNQPQHF TGTGCCCCTCAGCCAAGAGGGGGTGTCGGCAATCAGCCCCAGCATTTT
TRBJ1-3 NA NA TRBV6-1 CASSEVGVTAGNTIYF TGTGCCAGCAGTGAAGTAGGGGTGACAGCTGGAAACACCATATATTTT
TRBJ2-1 TRBD2 NA TRBV5-1 CASSEGTMIAYNEQFF TGCGCCAGCAGCGAGGGGACTATGATAGCCTACAATGAGCAGTTCTTC
TRBJ2-5 TRBD1 NA TRBV5-4 CASSRRGTGGQETQYF TGTGCCAGCAGTCGCCGCGGGACAGGGGGACAAGAGACCCAGTACTTC
TRBJ1-1 TRBD1 NA TRBV5-1 CASRWSGGNTEAFF TGCGCCAGCAGATGGTCAGGGGGGAACACTGAAGCTTTCTTT
TRBJ1-4 NA NA TRBV10-3 CAIVRTAINEKLFF TGTGCCATCGTTAGGACAGCCATTAATGAAAAACTGTTTTTT
TRBJ2-3 NA NA TRBV24-1 CATSDFGSTDTQYF TGTGCCACCAGTGATTTTGGCAGCACAGATACGCAGTATTTT
TRBJ2-6 TRBD1 NA TRBV11-2 CASSLDWTGMSSGANVLTF TGTGCCAGCAGCTTAGATTGGACAGGAATGAGCTCTGGGGCCAACGTCCTGACTTTC
TRBJ1-4 TRBD1 NA TRBV30 CAWSPRGQGRSKKLFF TGTGCCTGGAGTCCCCGAGGACAGGGGCGATCCAAAAAACTGTTTTTT
TRBJ2-3 TRBD2 NA TRBV24-1 CATSDPSGGSSTDTQYF TGTGCCACCAGTGACCCTAGCGGGGGGAGTTCCACAGATACGCAGTATTTT
TRBJ2-1 TRBD2 many TRBV27 CASSPQTSGGANEQFF TGTGCCAGCAGTCCTCAGACTAGCGGGGGAGCCAATGAGCAGTTCTTC
TRBJ1-3 NA NA TRBV6-5 CASSYSGRDGNTIYF TGTGCCAGCAGTTACTCGGGCAGGGATGGAAACACCATATATTTT
TRBJ2-3 NA NA TRBV24-1 CATSWGGPADTQYF TGTGCCACCAGTTGGGGGGGGCCCGCAGATACGCAGTATTTT
TRBJ1-2 NA NA TRBV5-1 CASSLGGGSNYGYTF TGCGCCAGCAGCTTGGGTGGAGGGTCGAACTATGGCTACACCTTC
TRBJ2-7 NA NA TRBV9 CASSAGQSASYEQYF TGTGCCAGCAGCGCCGGACAGTCAGCCTCCTACGAGCAGTACTTC
TRBJ2-7 TRBD1 NA TRBV6-5 CASSLTGGSSYEQYF TGTGCCAGCAGTTTAACAGGGGGCTCGTCCTACGAGCAGTACTTC
TRBJ2-3 NA NA TRBV19 CASSIGQKSTDTQYF TGTGCCAGTAGTATCGGACAGAAAAGCACAGATACGCAGTATTTT
TRBJ2-7 TRBD2 NA TRBV11-2 CASSFTYGTTYEQYF TGTGCCAGCAGCTTTACTTACGGGACTACCTACGAGCAGTACTTC
TRBJ1-2 TRBD1 NA TRBV18 CASSPLRLELGTAPNYGYTF TGTGCCAGCTCACCACTAAGACTCGAACTTGGGACAGCTCCTAACTATGGCTACACCTTC
TRBJ1-5 TRBD1 NA TRBV28 CASSRRRGQGKVNNQPQHF TGTGCCAGCAGTCGACGCAGGGGACAGGGTAAGGTTAACAATCAGCCCCAGCATTTT
TRBJ2-1 TRBD2 NA TRBV6-1 CASSGLAGGPRRNEQFF TGTGCCAGCAGTGGGCTAGCGGGGGGGCCCCGGCGAAATGAGCAGTTCTTC
TRBJ2-7 NA NA TRBV5-6 CASSLGGTEQYF TGTGCCAGCAGCTTGGGAGGTACCGAGCAGTACTTC
TRBJ2-5 TRBD1 NA TRBV5-1 CASSAGQGLGQETQYF TGCGCCAGCAGCGCCGGACAGGGTTTGGGACAAGAGACCCAGTACTTC
TRBJ1-1 NA NA TRBV13 CASSSRGHSEAFF TGTGCCAGCAGCTCTAGGGGACACTCTGAAGCTTTCTTT
TRBJ2-2 TRBD2 NA TRBV28 CASRKRGGLPGELFF TGTGCCAGCAGGAAGCGGGGGGGCCTCCCCGGGGAGCTGTTTTTT